The subject of this entry is one T cell receptor beta chain. Its target is not known. Germline V gene lookup returns CDR1 SGHRS and CDR2 YFSETQ. V was clipped by 0 bases and J by 1 base, with 12 bases between them. The CDR3 totals 16 residues. TCRdb reanalysed the 5' RACE reads using MiXCR and keeps one entry per CDR3 protein. The sample has hundreds of thousands of distinct CDR3 sequences, roughly 20% seen once; the top ten hold approximately 13%. The source of the sample is a study of T-cell memory formation after mild COVID-19. Study results and limitations: Nothing confirmed that second-wave clones peaking on day 37 were specific for SARS-CoV-2.

The material sequenced was PBMCs or a T cell subset sorted from them (not recorded which). V and J are TRBV5-1 and TRBJ2-3; weak D call: TRBD2 (6 bases). This receptor was taken from an adult woman who had mild COVID-19 (a few samples of this study predate the infection). Cell type and time point are not known. CDR3 DNA: TGCGCCAGCAGCTTGGACTCGGGGGTCCGCACAGATACGCAGTATTTT. Protein: CASSLDSGVRTDTQYF.